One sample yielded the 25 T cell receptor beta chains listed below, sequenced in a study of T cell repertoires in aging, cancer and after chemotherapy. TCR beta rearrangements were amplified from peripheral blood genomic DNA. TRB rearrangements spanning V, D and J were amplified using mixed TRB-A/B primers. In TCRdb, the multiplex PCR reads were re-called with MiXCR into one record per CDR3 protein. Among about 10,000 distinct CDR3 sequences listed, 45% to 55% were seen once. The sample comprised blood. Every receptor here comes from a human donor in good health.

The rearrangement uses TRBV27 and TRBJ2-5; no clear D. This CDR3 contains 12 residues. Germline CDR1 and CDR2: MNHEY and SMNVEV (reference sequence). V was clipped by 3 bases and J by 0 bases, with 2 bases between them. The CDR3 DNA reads TGTGCCAGCAGTTTCAACCAAGAGACCCAGTACTTC. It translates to CASSFNQETQYF.

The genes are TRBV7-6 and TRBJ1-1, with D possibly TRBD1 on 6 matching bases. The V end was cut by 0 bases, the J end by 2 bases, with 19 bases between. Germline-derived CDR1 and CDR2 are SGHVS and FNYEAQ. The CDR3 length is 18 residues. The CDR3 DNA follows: TGTGCCAGCAGCTTAGCCCGGTCGGGGACAACCCGCAACACTGAAGCTTTCTTT. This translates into CASSLARSGTTRNTEAFF. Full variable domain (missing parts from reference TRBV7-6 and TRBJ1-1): GAGVSQSPRYKVTKRGQDVALRCDPISGHVSLYWYRQALGQGPEFLTYFNYEAQQDKSGLPNDRFSAERPEGSISTLTIQRTEQRDSAMYRCASSLARSGTTRNTEAFFGQGTRLTVV.

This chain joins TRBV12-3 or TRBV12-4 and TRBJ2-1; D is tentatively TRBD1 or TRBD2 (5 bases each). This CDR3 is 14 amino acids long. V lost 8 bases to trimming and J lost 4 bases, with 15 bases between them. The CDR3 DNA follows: TGTGCCAGCGGTCGGGGCGGAGGTTACAATGAGCAGTTCTTC. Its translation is CASGRGGGYNEQFF.

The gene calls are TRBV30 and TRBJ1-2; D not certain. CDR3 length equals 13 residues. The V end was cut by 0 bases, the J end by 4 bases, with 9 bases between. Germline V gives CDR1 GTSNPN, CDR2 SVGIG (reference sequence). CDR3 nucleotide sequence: TGTGCCTGGAGTGTGGAGTTTGCCTATGGCTACACCTTC. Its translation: CAWSVEFAYGYTF.

In DNA form, the CDR3 reads TGTGCCAGCAGAAGGGGACAGGGCTATGGCTACACCTTC. As protein: CASRRGQGYGYTF. The V gene is TRBV27, the J gene TRBJ1-2; TRBD1 matches 9 bases. The CDR3 has 13 amino acids. Germline V gives CDR1 MNHEY, CDR2 SMNVEV (reference sequence). The J segment lost 4 bases and the V segment lost 6 bases, leaving 3 bases of the junction unmatched.

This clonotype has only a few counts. CDR3 loop: CASSVGTAVNSPLHF. The CDR3 DNA reads TGTGCCAGCAGTGTCGGGACTGCCGTGAATTCACCCCTCCACTTT. The chain recombines TRBV6-5 with TRBJ1-6, with D perhaps TRBD1 (5 bases). Germline V CDR1 and CDR2: MNHEY, SVGAGI. This CDR3 is built from 15 residues. Trimming pared 5 bases from V and 7 bases from J, leaving 15 bases between.

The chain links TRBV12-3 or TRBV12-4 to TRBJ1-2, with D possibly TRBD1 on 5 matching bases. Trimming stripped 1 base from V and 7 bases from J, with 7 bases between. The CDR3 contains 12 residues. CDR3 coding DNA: TGTGCCAGCAGTTTAGGACAGCTTGGCTACACCTTC. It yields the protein CASSLGQLGYTF.

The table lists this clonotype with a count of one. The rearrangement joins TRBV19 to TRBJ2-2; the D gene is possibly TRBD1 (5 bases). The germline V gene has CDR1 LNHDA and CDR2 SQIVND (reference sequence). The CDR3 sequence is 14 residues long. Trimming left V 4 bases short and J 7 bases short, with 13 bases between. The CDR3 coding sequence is TGTGCCAGTAGTACAGGGCATAAGGGCGGGGAGCTGTTTTTT. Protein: CASSTGHKGGELFF.

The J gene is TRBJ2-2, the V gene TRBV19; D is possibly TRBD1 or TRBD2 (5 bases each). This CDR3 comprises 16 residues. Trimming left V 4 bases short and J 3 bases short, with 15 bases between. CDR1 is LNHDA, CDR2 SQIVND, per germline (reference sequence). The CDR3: CASSTGKGRDTGELFF. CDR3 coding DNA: TGTGCCAGTAGTACAGGGAAGGGACGGGACACCGGGGAGCTGTTTTTT.

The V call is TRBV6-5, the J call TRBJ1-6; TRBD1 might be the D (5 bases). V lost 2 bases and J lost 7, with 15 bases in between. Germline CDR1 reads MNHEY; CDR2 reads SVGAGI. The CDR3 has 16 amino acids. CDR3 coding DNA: TGTGCCAGCAGTTACCCTACAGCAGGGCACAATTCACCCCTCCACTTT. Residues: CASSYPTAGHNSPLHF.

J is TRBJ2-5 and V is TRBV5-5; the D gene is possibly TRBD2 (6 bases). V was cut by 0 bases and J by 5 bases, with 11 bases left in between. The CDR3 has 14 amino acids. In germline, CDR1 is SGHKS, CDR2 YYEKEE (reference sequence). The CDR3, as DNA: TGTGCCAGCAGCTTGGGTGCGGGGAGCGAGACCCAGTACTTC. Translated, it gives CASSLGAGSETQYF.

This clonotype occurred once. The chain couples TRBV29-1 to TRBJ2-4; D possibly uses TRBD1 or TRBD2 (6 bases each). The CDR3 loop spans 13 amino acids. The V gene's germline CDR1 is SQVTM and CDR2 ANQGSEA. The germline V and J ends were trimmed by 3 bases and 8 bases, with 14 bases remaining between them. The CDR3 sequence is CSVEDRGGDIQYF. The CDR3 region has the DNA TGCAGCGTTGAGGACAGAGGCGGGGACATTCAGTACTTC.

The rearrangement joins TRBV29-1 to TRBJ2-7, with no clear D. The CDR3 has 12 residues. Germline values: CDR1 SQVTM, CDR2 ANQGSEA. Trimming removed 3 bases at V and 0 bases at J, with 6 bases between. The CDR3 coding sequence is TGCAGCGTTGAGTCACCCTCCTACGAGCAGTACTTC. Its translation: CSVESPSYEQYF.

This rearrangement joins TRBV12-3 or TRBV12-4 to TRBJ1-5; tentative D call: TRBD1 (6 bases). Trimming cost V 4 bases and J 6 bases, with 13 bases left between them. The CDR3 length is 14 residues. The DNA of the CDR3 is TGTGCCAGCAGTTCAACAGGGATCGGTCAGCCCCAGCATTTT. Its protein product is CASSSTGIGQPQHF.

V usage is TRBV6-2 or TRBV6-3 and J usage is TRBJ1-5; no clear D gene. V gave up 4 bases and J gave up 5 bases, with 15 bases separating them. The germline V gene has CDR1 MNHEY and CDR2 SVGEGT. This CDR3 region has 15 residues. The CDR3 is CASSLVIRTDQPQHF. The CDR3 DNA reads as TGTGCCAGCAGTTTAGTAATCCGGACGGATCAGCCCCAGCATTTT.

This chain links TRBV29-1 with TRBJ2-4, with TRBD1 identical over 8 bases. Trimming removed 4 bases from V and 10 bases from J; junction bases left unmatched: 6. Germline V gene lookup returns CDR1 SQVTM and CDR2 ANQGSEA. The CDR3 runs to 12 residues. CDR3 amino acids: CSVVWTGRIQYF. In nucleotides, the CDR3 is TGCAGCGTTGTTTGGACAGGGAGGATTCAGTACTTC.

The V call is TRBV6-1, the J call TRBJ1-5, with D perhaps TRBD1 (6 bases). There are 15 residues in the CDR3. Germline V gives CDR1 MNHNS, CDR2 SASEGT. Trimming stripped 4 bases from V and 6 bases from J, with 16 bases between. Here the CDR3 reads CASSGGTGPGQPQHF. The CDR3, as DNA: TGTGCCAGCAGTGGGGGAACAGGGCCGGGTCAGCCCCAGCATTTT.

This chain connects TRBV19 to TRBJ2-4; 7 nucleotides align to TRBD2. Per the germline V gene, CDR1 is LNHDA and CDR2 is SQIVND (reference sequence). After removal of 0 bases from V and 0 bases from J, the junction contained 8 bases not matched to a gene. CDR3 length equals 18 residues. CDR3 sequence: CASSIEGTSVLAKNIQYF. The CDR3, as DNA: TGTGCCAGTAGTATAGAGGGCACTAGCGTCTTAGCCAAAAACATTCAGTACTTC.

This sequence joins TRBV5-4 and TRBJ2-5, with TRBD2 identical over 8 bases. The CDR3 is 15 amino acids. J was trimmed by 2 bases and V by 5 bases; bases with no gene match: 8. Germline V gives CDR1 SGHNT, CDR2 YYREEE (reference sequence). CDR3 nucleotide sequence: TGTGCCAGCAGTTTGCCGACTAGCGTTCAAGAGACCCAGTACTTC. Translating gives CASSLPTSVQETQYF.

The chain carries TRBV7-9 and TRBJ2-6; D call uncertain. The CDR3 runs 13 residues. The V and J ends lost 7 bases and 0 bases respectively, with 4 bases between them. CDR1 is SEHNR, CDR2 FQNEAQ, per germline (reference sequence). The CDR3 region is CASTPSGANVLTF. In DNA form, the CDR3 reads TGTGCCAGCACCCCCTCTGGGGCCAACGTCCTGACTTTC.

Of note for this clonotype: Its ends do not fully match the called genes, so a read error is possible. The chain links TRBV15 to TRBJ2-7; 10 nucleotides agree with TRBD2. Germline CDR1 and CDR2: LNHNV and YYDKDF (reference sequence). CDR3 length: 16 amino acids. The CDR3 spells CVTSRDGTSDRYEQYF. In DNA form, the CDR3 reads TGTGTCACCAGCAGAGATGGGACTAGCGATCGCTACGAGCAGTACTTC.

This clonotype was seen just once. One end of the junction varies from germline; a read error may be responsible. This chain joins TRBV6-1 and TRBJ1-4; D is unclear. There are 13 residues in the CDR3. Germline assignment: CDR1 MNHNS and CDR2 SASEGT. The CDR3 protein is CASSYGPGEKLSF. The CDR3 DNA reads TGTGCCAGCAGTTACGGCCCCGGTGAAAAACTGTCTTTT.

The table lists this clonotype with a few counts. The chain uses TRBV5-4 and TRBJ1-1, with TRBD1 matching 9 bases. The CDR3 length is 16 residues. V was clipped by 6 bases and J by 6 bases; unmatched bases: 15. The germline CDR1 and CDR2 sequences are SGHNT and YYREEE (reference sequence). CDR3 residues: CASTTGRDRELPEAFF. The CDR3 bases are TGTGCCAGCACGACGGGGCGGGACAGGGAATTACCTGAAGCTTTCTTT.

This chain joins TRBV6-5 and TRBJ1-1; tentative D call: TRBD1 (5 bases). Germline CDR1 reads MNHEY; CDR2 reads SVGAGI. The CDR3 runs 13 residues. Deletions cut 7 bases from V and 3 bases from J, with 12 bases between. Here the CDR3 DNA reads TGTGCCAGCAAAGCAGGGTTGCACACTGAAGCTTTCTTT. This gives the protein CASKAGLHTEAFF.

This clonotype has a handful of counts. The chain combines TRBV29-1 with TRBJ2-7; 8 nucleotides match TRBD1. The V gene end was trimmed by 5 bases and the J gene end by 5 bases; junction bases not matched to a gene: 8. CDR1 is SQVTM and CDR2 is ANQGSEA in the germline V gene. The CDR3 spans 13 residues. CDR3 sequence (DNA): TGCAGCGTTTCGGGAGAGGGACAGGACGAGCAGTACTTC. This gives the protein CSVSGEGQDEQYF.